This T cell receptor (beta chain) was retrieved from a study of T-cell reconstitution after alpha-beta-depleted transplantation in children. Using unique molecular identifiers, the investigators prepared the TCRbeta library. TCRdb recomputed calls from the PCR reads with MiXCR, one row per CDR3 protein. Of about 980,000 distinct CDR3 sequences in the sample, about 30% were seen once. As regards this clonotype: Its matching antigen is unknown.

Trimming pared 2 bases from V and 0 bases from J, leaving 16 bases between. The length of the CDR3 is 16 residues. Germline V lookup: CDR1 DFQATT, CDR2 SNEGSKA (reference sequence). Findings and limits, study-wide: A year had passed since transplant, and T-cell counts and diversity by then came mostly from newly produced T cells. Certain patients had high TCRbeta diversity at day 60, and it came from recipient T cells and thymic progenitors that survived.

The chain links TRBV20-1 to TRBJ1-1, with unresolved D. This TCR was recovered from a boy less than two years old who had a stem cell transplant for SCID, so the T cells may come from the graft donor. Sequences were derived from PBMCs, mostly from graft donor cells, sampled 360 days after TCRalphabeta/CD19-depleted stem cell transplant. The CDR3 loop is CSARQDGYRMNTEAFF. The DNA of the CDR3 is TGCAGTGCTAGACAGGACGGGTATAGAATGAACACTGAAGCTTTCTTT.